This T cell receptor (beta chain) came from a study of neurological immune-mediated disorders (dated by TCRdb to the late 2010s). For the wider study: The study compared peripheral blood TCR-beta repertoires of HTLV-I-associated myelopathy (HAM/TSP) patients, multiple sclerosis patients and healthy controls using UMI-based sequencing. Longitudinal HAM/TSP donors and healthy donors each had 3 time-points at intervals of about 3-45 months. Longitudinal samples, technical triplicates and paired sorted CD4+ and CD8+ T-cell subsets, alongside PBMC samples, were included among the approximately 100 TCR-beta libraries. The cohort included approximately 70 subjects: roughly 15 with HAM/TSP, approximately 34 with multiple sclerosis, and 20 or so healthy controls.

This clonotype was picked up a small number of times. The specificity of this receptor is unknown. Per-nucleotide qualities are absent, and no much larger clonotype sits a single base away. From the cysteine through the phenylalanine, the CDR3 covers 13 amino acids. Only CDR3 DNA remains: 39 bases, in frame from the first base. V trim: 9 bases; J trim: 5 bases; unmatched bases: 7. The germline V gene specifies MNHEY as CDR1 and SVGAGI as CDR2. The meaning of the sample's time point label: longitudinal time-point 2. For unsorted PBMC libraries, 2 million PBMCs were used after storage in RNAlater at -80 degrees C until RNA extraction. Peripheral blood was subjected to Ficoll-Hypaque density gradient centrifugation to isolate PBMCs, which were then cryopreserved in liquid nitrogen. General study outcomes and caveats: No identical CDR3 amino acid sequences were found to be shared among expanded clones across subjects, suggesting that TCR-beta repertoires were private in all groups. TCR clonal expansion was greatest in HAM/TSP patients and smallest in MS patients, who ranked below even healthy controls.

To synthesize cDNA, template-switch 5'RACE was performed with a primer carrying a 10-nucleotide random unique molecular identifier so that each TCR transcript was tagged. Every sequencing run yielded over 190 million TCR-beta sequences covering 15-18 subjects. The RNeasy kit was used for extraction of total RNA. TCR-beta VDJ regions were amplified with primers for the TCR constant region and the 5'RACE anchor, using the KAPA Real-time Library Amplification kit. A first PCR added sample indexes and Illumina adaptors, after which a second PCR increased the library yield. After Ampure bead purification, the TCR product of roughly 650 bp was size-selected on a 2% E-gel SizeSelection system. Before pooling, library quality was checked on a Bioanalyzer, concentration was measured with Qubit, and libraries were quantified with the Kapa Library Quantification kit. An Illumina HiSeq 2500 was used to sequence the libraries paired-end at 2 x 150 bp. To increase sequence diversity, about 25-30% phiX was spiked into each library pool. As for how the authors treated the data: Quality-filtered reads were processed with the UMI-based MiGEC pipeline, and over 75% of raw TCR sequences were removed by the MiGEC pipeline during error correction. VDJ genes were aligned to IMGT germline references, and clonotypes were defined by unique CDR3 amino acid sequence plus V-J genes. Clonal expansion, Shannon diversity, and CDR3 relatedness (CalcPairwiseDistances, ClusterSamples) were evaluated with VDJtools, and phylogenetic trees were built with CLCbio workbench. Clones with at least 8 unique UMIs were defined as expanded, with this threshold being based on coefficient-of-variation modelling across technical triplicates. TCRdb passed the public sequencing reads through fastp at Q25 and MiXCR, retaining productive beta sequences. Rows are combined by CDR3 protein, so each entry shows the most common genes and DNA. For this entry, the V and J calls and clone size follow TCRdb and not the study's own pipeline. The sample yields around 49,000 distinct CDR3 sequences; about an eighth were counted once. Of the sample, 4.5% is held by the ten largest clones.

This clonotype was sampled from a male donor with HTLV-1-associated myelopathy (HAM/TSP). The sample comprised PBMCs. The chain employs TRBV6-5 and TRBJ2-4; TRBD1 lines up with 7 middle nucleotides. CDR3 loop: CASRQGWENIQYF. The DNA reads as follows: TGTGCCAGTCGACAGGGCTGGGAAAACATTCAGTACTTC.